This TCR beta chain is drawn from a study of T-cell reconstitution after alpha-beta-depleted transplantation in children. There are 13 residues in the CDR3. Germline values: CDR1 ENHRY, CDR2 SYGVKD. Unmatched junction bases numbered 3, after V lost 5 bases and J lost 5 bases. This clonotype was counted between two and nine times. Its specificity is unknown. Findings and limits, study-wide: Expanded graft clones numbering several hundred reportedly gave rise to alpha-beta T cells about two months after transplant. Hyperexpanded clones declined; after one year, newly produced T cells mostly supplied diversity.

A library of TCRbeta sequences, prepared with unique molecular identifiers, was generated. Using its own MiXCR run on the PCR reads, TCRdb lists one record per CDR3 protein. The table has approximately 500,000 distinct CDR3 sequences, around 27% seen once. The sequencing used PBMCs, collected before TCRalphabeta/CD19-depleted stem cell transplant. This TCR came from a boy younger than two with Wiskott-Aldrich syndrome, due to receive a stem cell transplant. The chain has TRBV10-3 and TRBJ2-5, with 9 bases lining up with TRBD1. CDR3 amino acids: CAISRQGGETQYF. CDR3 sequence (DNA): TGTGCCATCAGTCGACAGGGGGGTGAGACCCAGTACTTC.